Sequencing of this TCR beta chain was carried out in a study of tumor-infiltrating lymphocytes in primary liver carcinoma. Whole-study context: Patients were men and women aged 30 to 69 years. Study-level results: Tumors and blood were compared for top-250-clone fraction, and tumors had the significantly higher value (p = 0.039).

Unsorted whole blood yielded blood RNA, and germline DNA was extracted as well. The patients carried chronic HBV infection and had received no treatment. Before the operation took place, about 3.9 milliliters of peripheral blood were collected. Reverse transcription of about 500 ng total RNA with a constant-region primer produced TCR beta cDNA. Three nested multiplex PCR rounds of slightly modified ARM-PCR generated TCR beta libraries. Amplification in the first two PCR rounds was performed using TRBV1-TRBV30 forward primers and a C-beta reverse primer for 10 cycles each. TCRdb ran MiXCR on the multiplex PCR reads and lists one entry per CDR3 protein. The sample lists about 320,000 distinct CDR3 sequences, roughly 60% occurring once. Per the germline V gene, CDR1 is SEHNR and CDR2 is FQNEAQ (reference sequence). Trimming at V came to 2 bases and at J to 12 bases, leaving 5 bases not matched to a gene. The CDR3 sequence is 15 residues long.

A note on this clonotype: The antigen is not known. Here the CDR3 omits its conserved ending phenylalanine or tryptophan, so a read error is the likely source.

Sample: peripheral blood. The V gene is TRBV7-9, the J gene TRBJ2-1; 15 nucleotides align to TRBD2. This receptor was taken from a man in his forties with primary liver carcinoma and hepatitis B virus infection. The CDR3 DNA is TGTGCCAGCAGCTTAAGGACTAGCGGGAGGGCCAGGCAGTTCTTG. The encoded protein is CASSLRTSGRARQFL.